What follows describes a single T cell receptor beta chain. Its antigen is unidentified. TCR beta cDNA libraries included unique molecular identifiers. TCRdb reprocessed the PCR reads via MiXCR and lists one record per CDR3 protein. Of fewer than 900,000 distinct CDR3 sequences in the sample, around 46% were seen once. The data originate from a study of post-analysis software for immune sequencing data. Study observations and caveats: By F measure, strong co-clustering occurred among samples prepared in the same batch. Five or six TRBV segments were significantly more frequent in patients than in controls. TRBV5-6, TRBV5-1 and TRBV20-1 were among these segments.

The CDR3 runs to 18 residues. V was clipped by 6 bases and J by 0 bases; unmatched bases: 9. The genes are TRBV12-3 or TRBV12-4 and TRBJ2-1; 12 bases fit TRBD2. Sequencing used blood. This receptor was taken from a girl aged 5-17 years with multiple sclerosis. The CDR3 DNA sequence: TGTGCCAGCAGCCGGAGACTAGCGGGAGTAAGCTCCTACAATGAGCAGTTCTTC. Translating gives CASSRRLAGVSSYNEQFF.